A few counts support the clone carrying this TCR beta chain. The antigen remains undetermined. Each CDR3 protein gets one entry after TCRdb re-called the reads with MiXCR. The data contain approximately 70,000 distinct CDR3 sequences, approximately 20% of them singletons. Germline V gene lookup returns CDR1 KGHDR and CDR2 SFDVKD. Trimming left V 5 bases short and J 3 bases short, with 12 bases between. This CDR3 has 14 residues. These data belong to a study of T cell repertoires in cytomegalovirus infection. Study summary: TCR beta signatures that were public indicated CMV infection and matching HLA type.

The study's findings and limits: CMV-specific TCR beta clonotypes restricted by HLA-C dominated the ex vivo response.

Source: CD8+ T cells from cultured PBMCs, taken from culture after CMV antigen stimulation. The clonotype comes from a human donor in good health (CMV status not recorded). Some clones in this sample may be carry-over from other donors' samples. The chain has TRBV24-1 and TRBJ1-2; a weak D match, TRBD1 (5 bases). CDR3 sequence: CATSGRGGDYGYTF. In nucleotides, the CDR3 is TGTGCCACCAGTGGACGGGGAGGGGACTATGGCTACACCTTC.